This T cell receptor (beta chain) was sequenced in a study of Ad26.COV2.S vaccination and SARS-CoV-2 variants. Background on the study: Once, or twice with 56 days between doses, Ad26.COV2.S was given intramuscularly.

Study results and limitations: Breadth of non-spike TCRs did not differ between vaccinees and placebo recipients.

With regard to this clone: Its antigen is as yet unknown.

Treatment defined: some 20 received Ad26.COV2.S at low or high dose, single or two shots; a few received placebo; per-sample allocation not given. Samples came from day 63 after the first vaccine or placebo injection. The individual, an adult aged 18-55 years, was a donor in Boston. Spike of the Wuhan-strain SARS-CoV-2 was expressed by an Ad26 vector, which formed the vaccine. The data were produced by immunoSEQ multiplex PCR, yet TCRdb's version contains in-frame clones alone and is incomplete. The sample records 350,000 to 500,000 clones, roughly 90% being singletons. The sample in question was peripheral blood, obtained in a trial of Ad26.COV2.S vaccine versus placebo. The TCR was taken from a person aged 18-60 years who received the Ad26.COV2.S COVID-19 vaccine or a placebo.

The CDR3 region is CASSSTATNTEAFF. The CDR3 DNA follows: TGTGCCAGCAGCTCGACAGCTACGAACACTGAAGCTTTCTTT. The chain carries TRBV7-3 and TRBJ1-1; D is possibly TRBD1 (5 bases). V was clipped by 4 bases and J by 1 base, with 10 bases between them. The CDR3 is 14 amino acids. Germline V gene data show CDR1 as SGHTA and CDR2 as FQGTGA. Complete variable domain (other parts from reference TRBV7-3 and TRBJ1-1): GAGVSQTPSNKVTEKGKYVELRCDPISGHTALYWYRQSLGQGPEFLIYFQGTGAADDSGLPNDRFFAVRPEGSVSTLKIQRTERGDSAVYLCASSSTATNTEAFFGQGTRLTVV.